This T cell receptor (beta chain) was retrieved from a study of vaccination and CD4 T cells after COVID-19. Turning to the study itself: Four females and six males made up the convalescents, two of whom were Hispanic. Overlapping spike pools from SARS-CoV-2 and HCoV-NL63, HCoV-OC43 and HCoV-229E served as culture stimuli.

The treatment is: 10-day PBMC culture with coronavirus spike peptide pools or control peptides (ViraFEST assay). Gathered ahead of the COVID-19 pandemic (2011-2018) were the CD4+ T cells of the unexposed donor. As cell numbers allowed, unexposed-donor CD4+ T cells faced SARS-CoV-2 S/N and four cold-coronavirus spikes. Study results and caveats: 304 of 307 vaccine-specific clones from convalescent patients were spike mono-reactive.

Concerning this clonotype: Its antigen remains unidentified.

Oncomine TCR Beta short-read sequencing was applied to DNA from cultured CD4+ T cells. One entry per CDR3 protein, called by TCRdb with MiXCR from the PCR reads. The sample holds fewer than 9,000 distinct CDR3 sequences, roughly 53% seen once. The CDR3 spans 16 residues. J gave up 1 base and V 1 base, and 6 bases lay outside the gene matches. Germline-derived CDR1 and CDR2 are SGHTA and FQGNSA. This sequence was found in a human donor in good health. Sequencing input: CD4+ T cells from blood, cultured in vitro. The gene calls are TRBV7-2 and TRBJ1-1, with 7 nucleotides matching TRBD1. CDR3 in amino acids: CASSLGDRVANTEAFF. In nucleotides, the CDR3 is TGTGCCAGCAGCTTAGGAGACAGGGTCGCGAACACTGAAGCTTTCTTT.